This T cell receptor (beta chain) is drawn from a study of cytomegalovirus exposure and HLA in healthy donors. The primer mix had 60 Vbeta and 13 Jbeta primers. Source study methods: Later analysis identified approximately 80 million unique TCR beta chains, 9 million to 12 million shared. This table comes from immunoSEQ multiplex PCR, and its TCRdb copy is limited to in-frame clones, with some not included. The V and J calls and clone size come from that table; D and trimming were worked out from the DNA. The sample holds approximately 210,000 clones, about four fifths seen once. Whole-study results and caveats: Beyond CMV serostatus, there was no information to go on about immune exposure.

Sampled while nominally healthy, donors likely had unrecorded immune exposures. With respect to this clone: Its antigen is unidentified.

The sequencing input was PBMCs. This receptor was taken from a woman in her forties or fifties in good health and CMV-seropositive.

In nucleotides, the CDR3 is TGCGCCAGCAGCTTGGGAGGAGGGGTTGATGAAAAACTGTTTTTT. Encoded protein: CASSLGGGVDEKLFF. The V and J genes are TRBV5-1 and TRBJ1-4; maybe TRBD1 (5 bases). With 0 bases removed from V and 6 bases from J, the gap between germline ends came to 12 bases. There are 15 residues in the CDR3. Germline loops: CDR1 SGHRS, CDR2 YFSETQ.